This entry describes one T cell receptor beta chain. Its specificity is unknown. The V end was cut by 2 bases, the J end by 6 bases, with 6 bases between. Germline lookup yields CDR1 MNHNS and CDR2 SASEGT. The CDR3 spans 12 residues. The source of the sample is a study of identical twins. Each CDR3 protein gets one entry after TCRdb re-called the 5' RACE reads with MiXCR. The sample shows more than 400,000 distinct CDR3 sequences, over 12% of them seen only once. Study results and limitations: Excess twin sharing in beta out-of-frame sequences was weaker. Conclusions relied on cross-sectional statistical analysis, not following the same donors.

The same sample was also studied in work on yellow fever vaccine responses in identical twins.

The source is a woman between 18 and 30 years old in good health. What was sequenced was CD4+ T cells sorted from blood. The V call is TRBV6-1, the J call TRBJ2-3; D remains unclear. DNA for the CDR3: TGTGCCAGCAGTGAATGGTTGGATACGCAGTATTTT. Its translation: CASSEWLDTQYF.